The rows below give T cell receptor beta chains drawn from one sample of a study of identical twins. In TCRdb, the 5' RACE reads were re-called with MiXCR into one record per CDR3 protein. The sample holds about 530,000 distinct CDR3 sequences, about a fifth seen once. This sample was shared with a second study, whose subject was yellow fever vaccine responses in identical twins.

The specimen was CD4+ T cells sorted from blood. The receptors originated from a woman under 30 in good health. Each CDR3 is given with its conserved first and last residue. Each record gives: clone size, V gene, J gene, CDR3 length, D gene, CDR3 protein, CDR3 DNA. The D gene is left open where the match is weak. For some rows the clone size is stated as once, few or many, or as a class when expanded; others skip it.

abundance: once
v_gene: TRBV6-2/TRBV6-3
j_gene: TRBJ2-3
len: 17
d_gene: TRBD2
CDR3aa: CASIIGTRAGVIGTQYF
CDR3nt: TGTGCCAGCATCATAGGGACTAGAGCGGGAGTAATTGGAACGCAGTATTTT

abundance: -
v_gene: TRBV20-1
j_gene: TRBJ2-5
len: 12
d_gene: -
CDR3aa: CSASHNQETQYF
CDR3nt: TGCAGTGCTAGCCACAACCAAGAGACCCAGTACTTC

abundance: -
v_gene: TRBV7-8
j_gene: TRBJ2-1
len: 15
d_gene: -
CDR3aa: CASSLDSGNYNEQFF
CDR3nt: TGTGCCAGCAGCTTAGATAGCGGTAACTACAATGAGCAGTTCTTC

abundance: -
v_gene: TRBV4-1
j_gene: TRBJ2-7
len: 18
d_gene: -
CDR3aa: CASSPNDPKGRGAYEQYF
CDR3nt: TGCGCCAGCAGCCCCAACGACCCTAAAGGGCGGGGAGCCTACGAGCAGTACTTC

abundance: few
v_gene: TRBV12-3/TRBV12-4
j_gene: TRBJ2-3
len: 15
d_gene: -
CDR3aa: CASSSDEVGPDTQYF
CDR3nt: TGTGCCAGCAGTTCCGACGAGGTCGGGCCAGATACGCAGTATTTT

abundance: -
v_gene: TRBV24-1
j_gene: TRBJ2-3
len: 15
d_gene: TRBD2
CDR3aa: CATSDSGLAADTQYF
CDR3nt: TGTGCCACCAGTGATTCGGGACTAGCGGCAGATACGCAGTATTTT

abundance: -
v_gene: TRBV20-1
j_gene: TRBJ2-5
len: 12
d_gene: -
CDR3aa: CSAGGGMETQYF
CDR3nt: TGCAGTGCGGGTGGGGGTATGGAGACCCAGTACTTC

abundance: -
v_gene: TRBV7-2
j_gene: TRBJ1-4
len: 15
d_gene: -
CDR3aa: CASSLESTTNEKLFF
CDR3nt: TGTGCCAGCAGCTTAGAGTCCACAACTAATGAAAAACTGTTTTTT

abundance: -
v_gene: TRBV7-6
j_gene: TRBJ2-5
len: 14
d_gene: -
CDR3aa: CASSFIREQETQYF
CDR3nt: TGTGCCAGCAGCTTCATAAGAGAACAAGAGACCCAGTACTTC

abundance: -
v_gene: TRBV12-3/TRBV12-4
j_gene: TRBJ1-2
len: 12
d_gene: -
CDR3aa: CASTRGGYGYTF
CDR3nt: TGTGCCAGCACCCGCGGGGGTTATGGCTACACCTTC

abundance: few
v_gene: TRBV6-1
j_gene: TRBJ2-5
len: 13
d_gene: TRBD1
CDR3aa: CASRHRGQETQYF
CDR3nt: TGTGCCAGCAGACACAGGGGACAAGAGACCCAGTACTTC

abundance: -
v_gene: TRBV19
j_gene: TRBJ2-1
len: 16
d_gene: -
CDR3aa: CASSPPPPSSYNEQFF
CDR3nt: TGTGCCAGTAGCCCTCCGCCCCCTTCCAGTTACAATGAGCAGTTCTTC

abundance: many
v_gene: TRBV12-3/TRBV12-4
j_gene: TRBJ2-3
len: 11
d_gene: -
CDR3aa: CASRLADTQYF
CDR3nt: TGTGCCAGCCGGCTAGCAGATACGCAGTATTTT

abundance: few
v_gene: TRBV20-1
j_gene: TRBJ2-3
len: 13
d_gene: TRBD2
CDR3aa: CSARISSGDTQYF
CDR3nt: TGCAGTGCTAGAATATCTAGCGGAGATACGCAGTATTTT

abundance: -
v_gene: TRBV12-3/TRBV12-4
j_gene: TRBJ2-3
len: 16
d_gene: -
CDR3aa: CASSLDRWGGTDTQYF
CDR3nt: TGTGCCAGCAGTTTAGACCGGTGGGGGGGCACAGATACGCAGTATTTT

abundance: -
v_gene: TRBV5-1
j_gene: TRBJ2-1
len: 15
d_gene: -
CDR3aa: CASSLARGRGNEQFF
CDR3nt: TGCGCCAGCAGCTTGGCCCGGGGTAGAGGCAATGAGCAGTTCTTC

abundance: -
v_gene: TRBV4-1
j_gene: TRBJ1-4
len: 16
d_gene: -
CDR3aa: CASSGTSTGRNEKLFF
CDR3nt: TGCGCCAGCAGCGGAACCTCGACGGGACGTAATGAAAAACTGTTTTTT

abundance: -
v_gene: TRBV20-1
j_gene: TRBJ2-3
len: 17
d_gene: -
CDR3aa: CSARPARNSGSTDTQYF
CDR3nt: TGCAGTGCCCGCCCGGCCAGAAACAGCGGGAGCACAGATACGCAGTATTTT

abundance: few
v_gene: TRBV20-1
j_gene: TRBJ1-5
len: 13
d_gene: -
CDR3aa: CSARGQINQPQHF
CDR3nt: TGCAGTGCTAGAGGGCAGATTAATCAGCCCCAGCATTTT

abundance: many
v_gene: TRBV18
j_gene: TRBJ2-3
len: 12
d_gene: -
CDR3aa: CASSPSLDTQYF
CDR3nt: TGTGCCAGCTCACCTAGTTTGGATACGCAGTATTTT

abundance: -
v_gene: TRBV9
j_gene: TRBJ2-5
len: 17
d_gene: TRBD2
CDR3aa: CASSPSSGTAGLETQYF
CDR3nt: TGTGCCAGCAGCCCCTCTAGCGGGACAGCCGGGTTAGAGACCCAGTACTTC

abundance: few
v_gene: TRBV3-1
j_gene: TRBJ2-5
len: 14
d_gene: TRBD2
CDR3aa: CASSQGGSGETQYF
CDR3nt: TGTGCCAGCAGCCAAGGCGGGAGTGGGGAGACCCAGTACTTC

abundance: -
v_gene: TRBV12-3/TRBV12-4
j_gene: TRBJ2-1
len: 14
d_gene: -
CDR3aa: CASSLHGEKDEQFF
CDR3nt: TGTGCCAGCAGTTTACATGGGGAAAAGGATGAGCAGTTCTTC

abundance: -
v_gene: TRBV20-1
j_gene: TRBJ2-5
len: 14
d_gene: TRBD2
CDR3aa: CSATTSGKRETQYF
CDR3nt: TGCAGTGCCACGACTAGCGGGAAAAGGGAGACCCAGTACTTC

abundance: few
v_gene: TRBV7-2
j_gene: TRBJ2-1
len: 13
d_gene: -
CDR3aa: CASGSSAGNEQFF
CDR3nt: TGTGCCAGCGGGAGTTCCGCGGGCAATGAGCAGTTCTTC

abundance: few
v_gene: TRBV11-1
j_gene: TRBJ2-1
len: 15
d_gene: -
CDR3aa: CASSPARAAYNEQFF
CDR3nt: TGTGCCAGCAGCCCCGCTAGGGCCGCCTACAATGAGCAGTTCTTC

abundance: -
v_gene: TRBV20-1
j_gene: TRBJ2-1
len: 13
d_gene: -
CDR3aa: CSALFGTNNEQFF
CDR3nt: TGCAGTGCTCTGTTCGGGACAAACAATGAGCAGTTCTTC

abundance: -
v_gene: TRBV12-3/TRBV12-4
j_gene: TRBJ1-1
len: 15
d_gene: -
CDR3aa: CASSPRRIMATEAFF
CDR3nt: TGTGCCAGCAGTCCCCGTAGGATTATGGCGACTGAAGCTTTCTTT

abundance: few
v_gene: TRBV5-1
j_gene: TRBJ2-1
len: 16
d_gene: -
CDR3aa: CASSLGSSTVKNEQFF
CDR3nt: TGCGCCAGCAGCTTGGGGTCTTCGACAGTTAAGAATGAGCAGTTCTTC

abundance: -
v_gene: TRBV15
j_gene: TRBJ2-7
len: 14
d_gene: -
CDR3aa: CATSRGAGSYEQYF
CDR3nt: TGTGCCACCAGCAGAGGGGCAGGGAGCTACGAGCAGTACTTC

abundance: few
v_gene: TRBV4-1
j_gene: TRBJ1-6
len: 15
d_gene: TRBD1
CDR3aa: CASSQTGVGGSPLHF
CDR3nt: TGCGCCAGCAGCCAGACAGGGGTGGGGGGTTCACCCCTCCACTTT

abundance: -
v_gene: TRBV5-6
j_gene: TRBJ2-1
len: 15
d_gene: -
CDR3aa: CASRADRIVFNEQFF
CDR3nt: TGTGCCAGCAGGGCTGACAGGATTGTATTCAATGAGCAGTTCTTC

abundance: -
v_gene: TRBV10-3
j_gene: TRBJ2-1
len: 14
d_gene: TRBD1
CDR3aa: CAISAQGEYNEQFF
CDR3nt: TGTGCCATCAGTGCACAGGGGGAATACAATGAGCAGTTCTTC

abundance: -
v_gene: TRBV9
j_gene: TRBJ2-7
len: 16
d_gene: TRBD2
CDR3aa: CASSVGTSGRAAEQYF
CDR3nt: TGTGCCAGCAGCGTTGGGACTAGCGGGAGGGCCGCCGAGCAGTACTTC

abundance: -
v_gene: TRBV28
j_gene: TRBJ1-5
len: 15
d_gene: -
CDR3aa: CASTRGRHLNQPQHF
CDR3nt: TGTGCCAGCACCCGGGGTAGACACCTCAATCAGCCCCAGCATTTT

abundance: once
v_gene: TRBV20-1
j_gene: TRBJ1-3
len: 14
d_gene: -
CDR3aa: CSARGGSSGNTIYF
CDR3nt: TGCAGTGCTCGAGGAGGAAGTTCTGGAAACACCATATATTTT

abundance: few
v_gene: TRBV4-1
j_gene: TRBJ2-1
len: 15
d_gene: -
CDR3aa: CASSQNLGGYNEQFF
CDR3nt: TGCGCCAGCAGCCAAAACTTAGGGGGCTACAATGAGCAGTTCTTC

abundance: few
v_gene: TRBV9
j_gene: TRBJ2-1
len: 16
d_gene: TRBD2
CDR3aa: CASSVAIGTSVFEQFF
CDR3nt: TGTGCCAGCAGCGTAGCTATTGGGACTAGCGTCTTTGAGCAGTTCTTC

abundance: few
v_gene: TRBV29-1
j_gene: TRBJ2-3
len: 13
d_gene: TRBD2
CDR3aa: CSVERTSGDTQYF
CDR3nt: TGCAGCGTTGAACGGACTAGCGGAGATACGCAGTATTTT

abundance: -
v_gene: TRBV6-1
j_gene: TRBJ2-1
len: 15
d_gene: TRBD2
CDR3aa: CACGSSGSFRDEQFF
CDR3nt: TGTGCCTGTGGGAGTAGCGGGAGCTTTAGAGATGAGCAGTTCTTC

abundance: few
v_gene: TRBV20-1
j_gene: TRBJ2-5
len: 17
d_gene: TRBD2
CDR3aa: CSASGGLRGVTPETQYF
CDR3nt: TGCAGTGCTAGCGGGGGACTACGGGGGGTGACTCCAGAGACCCAGTACTTC

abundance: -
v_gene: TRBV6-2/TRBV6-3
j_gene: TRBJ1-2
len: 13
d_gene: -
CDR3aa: CAITPDGNYGYTF
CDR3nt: TGTGCCATCACGCCTGATGGCAACTATGGCTACACCTTC

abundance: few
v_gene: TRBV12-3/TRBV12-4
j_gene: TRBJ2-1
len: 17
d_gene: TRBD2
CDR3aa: CASSFGSGRGIRDEQFF
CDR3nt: TGTGCCAGCAGTTTCGGGAGCGGGAGGGGGATAAGGGATGAGCAGTTCTTC

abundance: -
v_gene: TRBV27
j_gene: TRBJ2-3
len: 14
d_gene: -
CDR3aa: CASKLGGGGDTQYF
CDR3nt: TGTGCCAGCAAACTAGGGGGGGGCGGCGATACGCAGTATTTT

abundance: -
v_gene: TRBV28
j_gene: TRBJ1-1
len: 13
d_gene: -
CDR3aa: CASSLVGWTEAFF
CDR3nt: TGTGCCAGCAGTTTGGTGGGGTGGACTGAAGCTTTCTTT

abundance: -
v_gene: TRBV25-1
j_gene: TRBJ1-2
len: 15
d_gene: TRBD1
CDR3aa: CASSGTGGAVYGYTF
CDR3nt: TGTGCCAGCAGTGGCACAGGGGGGGCCGTCTATGGCTACACCTTC

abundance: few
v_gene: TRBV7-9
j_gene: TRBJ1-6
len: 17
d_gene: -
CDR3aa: CASSLSRSRGNTSPLHF
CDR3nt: TGTGCCAGCAGCTTAAGTCGTTCAAGGGGGAATACTTCACCCCTCCACTTT

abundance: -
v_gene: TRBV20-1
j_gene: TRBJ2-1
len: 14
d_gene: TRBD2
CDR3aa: CSARGLAGDSEQFF
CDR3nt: TGCAGTGCTAGAGGACTAGCGGGAGACAGTGAGCAGTTCTTC

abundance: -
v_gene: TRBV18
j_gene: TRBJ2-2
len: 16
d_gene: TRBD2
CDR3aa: CASSPRAGGGTGELFF
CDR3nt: TGTGCCAGCTCACCACGAGCGGGAGGAGGCACCGGGGAGCTGTTTTTT

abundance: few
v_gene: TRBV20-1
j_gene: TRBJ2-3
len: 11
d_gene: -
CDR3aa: CSAVQRDTQYF
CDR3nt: TGCAGTGCCGTGCAGAGAGATACGCAGTATTTT

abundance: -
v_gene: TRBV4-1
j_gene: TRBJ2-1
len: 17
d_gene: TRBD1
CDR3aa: CASSSAPGTGDYNEQFF
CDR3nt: TGCGCCAGCAGCTCCGCCCCCGGGACAGGGGACTACAATGAGCAGTTCTTC